These 15 T cell receptor beta chains share one sample of origin, sequenced in a study of cytomegalovirus exposure and HLA in healthy donors (dated by TCRdb to between 2016 and 2019). Library preparation used the immunoSEQ multiplex PCR assay. For the multiplex PCR, a mixture combining 60 forward primers for TCR Vbeta segments and 13 reverse primers for TCR Jbeta segments was used. TCRdb took this table from immuneACCESS and kept in-frame rearrangements with V and J called. Such tables lack part of the clones; where checked against another copy, unresolved V genes explain under half of the gap, and the rest is unexplained. The sample contains roughly 200,000 clones, 65% to 90% of them found a single time. The ten largest clones represent less than 2.5% of the sample. Sequenced sample: PBMCs. All receptors derive from a woman between 50 and 59 years old in good health and CMV-seronegative.

The chain recombines TRBV7-9 with TRBJ1-2; a weak D match, TRBD1 (6 bases). V lost 5 bases to trimming and J lost 5 bases, with 18 bases between them. This CDR3 contains 15 residues. CDR1 SEHNR and CDR2 FQNEAQ come from the germline V gene (reference sequence). This CDR3 is CASSPQGLQGYGYTF. CDR3 DNA sequence: TGTGCCAGCAGCCCCCAGGGCTTACAGGGTTATGGCTACACCTTC.

The rearrangement links TRBV28 to TRBJ2-5; 7 nucleotides agree with TRBD1. Trimming cost V 6 bases and J 2 bases; bases outside gene matches: 3. The CDR3 runs to 13 residues. The germline gives CDR1 MDHEN, CDR2 SYDVKM. CDR3 nucleotide sequence: TGTGCCAGCAGGACGACAGGGCAAGAGACCCAGTACTTC. It translates to CASRTTGQETQYF. Filled out from reference TRBV28 and TRBJ2-5, the complete variable domain reads DVKVTQSSRYLVKRTGEKVFLECVQDMDHENMFWYRQDPGLGLRLIYFSYDVKMKEKGDIPEGYSVSREKKERFSLILESASTNQTSMYLCASRTTGQETQYFGPGTRLLVL.

This chain links TRBV6-1 with TRBJ2-7, with D unresolved. The V gene lost 2 bases and the J gene lost 0 bases, with 11 bases spanning the gap. This CDR3 is 15 amino acids long. Germline values: CDR1 MNHNS, CDR2 SASEGT. The CDR3 DNA follows: TGTGCCAGCAGTGAACCTCCACAGAGCTCCTACGAGCAGTACTTC. Amino acid sequence: CASSEPPQSSYEQYF.

V usage is TRBV11-2 and J usage is TRBJ1-4, with 9 nucleotides matching TRBD1. Germline-derived CDR1 and CDR2 are SGHAT and FQNNGV. This CDR3 has 15 residues. Trimming cost V 3 bases and J 8 bases; bases outside gene matches: 7. In nucleotides, the CDR3 is TGTGCCAGCAGCTTGGTGAAAGGACAGGGGGAAAAACTGTTTTTT. Its translation is CASSLVKGQGEKLFF. Looking up the rest from reference TRBV11-2 and TRBJ1-4 gives the full variable domain: EAGVAQSPRYKIIEKRQSVAFWCNPISGHATLYWYQQILGQGPKLLIQFQNNGVVDDSQLPKDRFSAERLKGVDSTLKIQPAKLEDSAVYLCASSLVKGQGEKLFFGSGTQLSVL.

The V call is TRBV5-6, the J call TRBJ2-5; 12 nucleotides agree with TRBD2. The CDR3 consists of 15 residues. CDR1 is SGHDT, CDR2 YYEEEE, per germline. With 5 bases clipped from V and 6 bases from J, the junction kept 8 bases outside the gene matches. The CDR3 coding sequence is TGTGCCAGCAGTACCGGGACTAGCGGGCAGAAGACCCAGTACTTC. Protein: CASSTGTSGQKTQYF.

This clone was detected once. The chain links TRBV11-2 to TRBJ1-1; D ambiguous. CDR1 is SGHAT and CDR2 is FQNNGV in the germline V gene. The CDR3 is made up of 13 amino acids. The V and J ends lost 0 bases and 2 bases respectively, with 4 bases between them. The CDR3 loop reads CASSLDRNTEAFF. CDR3 in DNA: TGTGCCAGCAGCTTAGATCGTAACACTGAAGCTTTCTTT. Full variable domain (remainder filled in from reference TRBV11-2 and TRBJ1-1): EAGVAQSPRYKIIEKRQSVAFWCNPISGHATLYWYQQILGQGPKLLIQFQNNGVVDDSQLPKDRFSAERLKGVDSTLKIQPAKLEDSAVYLCASSLDRNTEAFFGQGTRLTVV.

This clone has only a few counts. The genes are TRBV28 and TRBJ1-1; 7 bases agree with TRBD1. J lost 5 bases, V lost 7 bases, and 4 bases had no gene match. CDR1 is MDHEN and CDR2 is SYDVKM in the germline V gene. The CDR3 length is 12 residues. CDR3 sequence: CASTPGQTEAFF. The CDR3 bases are TGTGCCAGCACCCCGGGACAGACTGAAGCTTTCTTT.

V and J are TRBV30 and TRBJ1-2, with 7 bases matching TRBD1. The CDR3 consists of 15 residues. Germline V gives CDR1 GTSNPN, CDR2 SVGIG (reference sequence). V lost 3 bases to trimming and J lost 4 bases; unmatched junction nucleotides: 11. The CDR3 reads CAWSLGTARGYGYTF. Written as DNA, the CDR3 is TGTGCCTGGAGCCTCGGGACAGCTCGGGGCTATGGCTACACCTTC.

J is TRBJ1-1 and V is TRBV7-9; 9 positions agree with TRBD1. Germline CDR1 SEHNR, CDR2 FQNEAQ (reference sequence). The CDR3 is 14 residues long. Trimming cost V 8 bases and J 4 bases; bases outside gene matches: 8. The CDR3 loop is CASSPGQGTTEAFF. The DNA of the CDR3 is TGTGCCAGCTCCCCGGGACAGGGCACCACTGAAGCTTTCTTT.

The V and J genes are TRBV11-2 and TRBJ1-2, with D unclear. The V and J ends lost 3 bases and 1 base respectively, with 6 bases between them. CDR3 length: 13 amino acids. Germline loops: CDR1 SGHAT, CDR2 FQNNGV. CDR3 nucleotides: TGTGCCAGCAGCTTCGGGAGTAACTATGGCTACACCTTC. This sequence encodes CASSFGSNYGYTF.

This clone was detected a few times. CDR3 DNA: TGTGCCAGCAGCTGGGAGGGGCTTGGTGAGCAGTACTTC. Translating it yields CASSWEGLGEQYF. This chain joins TRBV11-2 and TRBJ2-7; 7 bases agree with TRBD2. This CDR3 region has 13 residues. The ends lost 4 bases at V and 7 bases at J; junction bases unmatched: 7. Germline values: CDR1 SGHAT, CDR2 FQNNGV.

The chain joins TRBV29-1 to TRBJ2-7; no clear D. Germline-derived CDR1 and CDR2 are SQVTM and ANQGSEA. The CDR3 extends over 11 amino acids. V lost 6 bases and J lost 4, with 10 bases in between. CDR3 residues: CSVSSLYEQYF. The CDR3 region has the DNA TGCAGCGTGTCCTCCTTGTACGAGCAGTACTTC.

This clone was counted a few times. The gene calls are TRBV7-9 and TRBJ1-6; 7 bases agree with TRBD1. V dropped 5 bases and J dropped 6; count of bases not matched to a gene: 7. The CDR3 totals 15 residues. The germline V gene has CDR1 SEHNR and CDR2 FQNEAQ (reference sequence). The CDR3 DNA reads as TGTGCCAGCAGCAACCGGGACAGTATTAATTCACCCCTCCACTTT. This sequence encodes CASSNRDSINSPLHF.

This rearrangement joins TRBV6-6 to TRBJ2-7; 7 nucleotides match TRBD1. CDR3 length: 13 residues. Germline CDR1 reads MNHNY; CDR2 reads SVGAGI (reference sequence). The J segment lost 3 bases and the V segment lost 9 bases, leaving 8 bases of the junction unmatched. In nucleotides, the CDR3 is TGTGCCAGTCGATTGACAGGGATCTACGAGCAGTACTTC. Translating gives CASRLTGIYEQYF.

This clone was seen only once. The same CDR3 can be traced to other DNA sequences in this sample. The chain is built from TRBV5-1 and TRBJ1-1; D gene uncertain. CDR3 length: 13 residues. Germline V gene lookup returns CDR1 SGHRS and CDR2 YFSETQ. V lost 4 bases and J 0 bases, leaving 7 bases between the germline ends. The CDR3 coding sequence is TGCGCCAGCAGCCTAACCTTGAACACTGAAGCTTTCTTT. Protein sequence: CASSLTLNTEAFF.